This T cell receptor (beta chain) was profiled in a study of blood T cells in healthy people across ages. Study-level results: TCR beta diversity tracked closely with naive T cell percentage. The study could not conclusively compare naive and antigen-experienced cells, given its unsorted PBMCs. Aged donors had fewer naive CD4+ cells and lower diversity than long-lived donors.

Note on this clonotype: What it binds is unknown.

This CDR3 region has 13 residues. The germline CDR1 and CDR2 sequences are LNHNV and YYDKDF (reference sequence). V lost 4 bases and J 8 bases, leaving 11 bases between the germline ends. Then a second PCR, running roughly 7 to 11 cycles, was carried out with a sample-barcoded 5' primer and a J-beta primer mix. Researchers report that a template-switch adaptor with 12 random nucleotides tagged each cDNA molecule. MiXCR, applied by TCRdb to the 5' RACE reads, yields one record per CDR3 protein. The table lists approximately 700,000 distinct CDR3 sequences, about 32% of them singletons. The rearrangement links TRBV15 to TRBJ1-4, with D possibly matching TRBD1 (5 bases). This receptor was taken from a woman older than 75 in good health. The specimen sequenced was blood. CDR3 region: CATSTGTLEKLFF. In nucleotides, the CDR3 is TGTGCCACCAGCACGGGGACGCTGGAAAAACTGTTTTTT. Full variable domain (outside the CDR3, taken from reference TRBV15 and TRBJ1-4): DAMVIQNPRYQVTQFGKPVTLSCSQTLNHNVMYWYQQKSSQAPKLLFHYYDKDFNNEADTPDNFQSRRPNTSFCFLDIRSPGLGDTAMYLCATSTGTLEKLFFGSGTQLSVL.